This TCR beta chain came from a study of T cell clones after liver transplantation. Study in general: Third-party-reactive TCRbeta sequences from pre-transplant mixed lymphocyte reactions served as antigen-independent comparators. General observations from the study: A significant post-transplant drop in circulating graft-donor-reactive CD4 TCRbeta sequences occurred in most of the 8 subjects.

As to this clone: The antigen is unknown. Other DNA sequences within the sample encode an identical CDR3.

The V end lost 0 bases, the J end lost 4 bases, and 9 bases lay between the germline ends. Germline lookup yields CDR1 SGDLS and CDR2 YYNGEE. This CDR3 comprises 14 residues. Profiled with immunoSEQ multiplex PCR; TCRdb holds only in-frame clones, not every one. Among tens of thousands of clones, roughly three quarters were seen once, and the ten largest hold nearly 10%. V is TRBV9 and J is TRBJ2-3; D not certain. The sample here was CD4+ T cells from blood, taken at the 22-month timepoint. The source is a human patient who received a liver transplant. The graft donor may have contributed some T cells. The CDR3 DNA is TGTGCCAGCAGCGTAGGTGCCGGCGCAGATACGCAGTATTTT. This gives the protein CASSVGAGADTQYF. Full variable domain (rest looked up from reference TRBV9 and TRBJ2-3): DSGVTQTPKHLITATGQRVTLRCSPRSGDLSVYWYQQSLDQGLQFLIQYYNGEERAKGNILERFSAQQFPDLHSELNLSSLELGDSALYFCASSVGAGADTQYFGPGTRLTVL.